A selection of T cell receptor beta chains follows, all from one sample in a study of shared clonotypes between healthy human individuals. Measured with immunoSEQ multiplex PCR; TCRdb has only the in-frame clones, and not every one. In the table there are about 2.2 million clones, 90% to 95% of which are singletons. What was sequenced was naive CD8+ T cells from PBMCs. The receptors come from a young man in good health. Some clones in this sample may be carry-over from other donors' samples. Both conserved end residues are part of each CDR3. D genes are given only for firm matches. For some rows the clone size is stated as once, few or many, or as a class when expanded; others skip it.

d_call: -; v_call: TRBV28; j_call: TRBJ2-3; clone_size: -; cdr3_aa: CASSFAGSTDTQYF; cdr3_nt: TGTGCCAGCAGTTTTGCAGGGAGCACAGATACGCAGTATTTT
d_call: TRBD1; v_call: TRBV27; j_call: TRBJ1-5; clone_size: once; cdr3_aa: CASSEGQGMIQPQHF; cdr3_nt: TGTGCCAGCAGTGAGGGACAGGGTATGATTCAGCCCCAGCATTTT
d_call: -; v_call: TRBV5-5; j_call: TRBJ2-3; clone_size: -; cdr3_aa: CASSLDRGGTDTQYF; cdr3_nt: TGTGCCAGCAGCTTGGACAGGGGAGGGACAGATACGCAGTATTTT
d_call: -; v_call: TRBV10-2; j_call: TRBJ2-5; clone_size: -; cdr3_aa: CASGILWGANKTQYF; cdr3_nt: TGCGCCAGCGGTATCTTGTGGGGAGCTAATAAGACCCAGTACTTC
d_call: -; v_call: TRBV12-2; j_call: TRBJ2-5; clone_size: -; cdr3_aa: CASRLSGRAGETQYF; cdr3_nt: TGTGCAAGTCGCCTTAGCGGGAGAGCTGGAGAGACCCAGTACTTC
d_call: -; v_call: TRBV15; j_call: TRBJ2-5; clone_size: -; cdr3_aa: CATSRGGEQETQYF; cdr3_nt: TGTGCCACCAGCAGAGGGGGGGAACAAGAGACCCAGTACTTC
d_call: TRBD1; v_call: TRBV10-3; j_call: TRBJ2-7; clone_size: -; cdr3_aa: CAISRDSYEQYF; cdr3_nt: TGTGCCATCAGCAGGGACAGCTACGAGCAGTACTTC
d_call: -; v_call: TRBV4-1; j_call: TRBJ2-2; clone_size: once; cdr3_aa: CASSQEKGNTGELFF; cdr3_nt: TGCGCCAGCAGCCAAGAGAAGGGGAACACCGGGGAGCTGTTTTTT
d_call: TRBD1; v_call: TRBV4-1; j_call: TRBJ1-1; clone_size: -; cdr3_aa: CASSQVDRDTEAFF; cdr3_nt: TGCGCCAGCAGCCAAGTGGACAGGGATACTGAAGCTTTCTTT
d_call: -; v_call: TRBV19; j_call: TRBJ1-2; clone_size: -; cdr3_aa: CASSIGPTYGYTF; cdr3_nt: TGTGCCAGTAGTATAGGACCAACCTATGGCTACACCTTC
d_call: -; v_call: TRBV19; j_call: TRBJ1-1; clone_size: -; cdr3_aa: CASSIDIGLAGTEAFF; cdr3_nt: TGTGCCAGTAGTATAGATATAGGGTTGGCGGGCACTGAAGCTTTCTTT
d_call: TRBD2; v_call: TRBV7-9; j_call: TRBJ2-1; clone_size: -; cdr3_aa: CASTLAGYNEQFF; cdr3_nt: TGTGCCAGCACACTAGCGGGGTACAATGAGCAGTTCTTC
d_call: -; v_call: TRBV4-3; j_call: TRBJ1-2; clone_size: -; cdr3_aa: CASSPSGVRAGYYGYTF; cdr3_nt: TGCGCCAGCAGCCCGTCCGGCGTGAGGGCAGGGTACTATGGCTACACCTTC
d_call: TRBD1; v_call: TRBV14; j_call: TRBJ1-1; clone_size: -; cdr3_aa: CASSHYRDRGQNTEAFF; cdr3_nt: TGTGCCAGCAGCCATTACCGGGACAGGGGACAAAACACTGAAGCTTTCTTT
d_call: -; v_call: TRBV21-1; j_call: TRBJ1-2; clone_size: -; cdr3_aa: CASSKGLLGGETNYGYTF; cdr3_nt: TGTGCCAGCAGCAAAGGGCTCCTCGGGGGCGAAACTAACTATGGCTACACCTTC
d_call: -; v_call: TRBV6-1; j_call: TRBJ2-6; clone_size: -; cdr3_aa: CASSEVWGRLPGANVLTF; cdr3_nt: TGTGCCAGCAGTGAAGTGTGGGGGCGTTTGCCTGGGGCCAACGTCCTGACTTTC